This T cell receptor (beta chain) was captured in a study of blood T cell repertoires in COVID-19. As for the study in general: Donors in the United States, Italy and Spain gave samples during acute or convalescent COVID-19. T cells, B-cell-depleted T cells, or PBMCs supplied cDNA or gDNA.

Study processing details: Amplification from reference gene primers served as the basis for estimated nucleated cell counts. Profiling relied on immunoSEQ multiplex PCR, and the TCRdb table lists in-frame clones only, not all of them. V, J and clone size were drawn from that table, and D and trimming were deduced from the DNA. The table records about 150,000 clones, less than 90% of them present only once. The CDR3 runs 14 residues. V gave up 7 bases and J gave up 1 base, with 13 bases separating them. Germline CDR1 reads MNHNY; CDR2 reads SVGAGI (reference sequence). Sequencing was carried out using peripheral blood. The origin of this receptor is a woman in her 70s with acute or convalescent COVID-19. V and J are TRBV6-6 and TRBJ1-1, with D uncertain. DNA for the CDR3: TGTGCCAGCACCTCTCGCGGTCGGAACACTGAAGCTTTCTTT. Its protein is CASTSRGRNTEAFF.